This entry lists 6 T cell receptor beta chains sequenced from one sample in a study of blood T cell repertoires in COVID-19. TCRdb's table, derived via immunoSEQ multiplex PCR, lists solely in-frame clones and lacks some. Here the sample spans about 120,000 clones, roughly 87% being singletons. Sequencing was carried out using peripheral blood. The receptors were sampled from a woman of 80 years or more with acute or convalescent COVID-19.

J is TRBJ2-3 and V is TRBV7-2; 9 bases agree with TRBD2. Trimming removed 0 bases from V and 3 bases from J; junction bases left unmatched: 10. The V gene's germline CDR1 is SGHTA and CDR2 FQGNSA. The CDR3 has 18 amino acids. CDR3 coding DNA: TGTGCCAGCAGCTTAGCTGGGCGGGGGGGCCTTCGGACAGATACGCAGTATTTT. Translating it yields CASSLAGRGGLRTDTQYF.

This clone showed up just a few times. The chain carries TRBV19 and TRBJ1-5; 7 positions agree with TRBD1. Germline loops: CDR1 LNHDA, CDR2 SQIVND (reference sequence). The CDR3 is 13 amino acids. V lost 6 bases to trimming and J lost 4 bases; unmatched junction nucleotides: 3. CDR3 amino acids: CASSEQGNQPQHF. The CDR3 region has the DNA TGTGCCAGTAGCGAACAGGGGAATCAGCCCCAGCATTTT.

The CDR3 reads CASSISRLNTEAFF. In nucleotides, the CDR3 is TGTGCCAGTAGTATTAGTCGGTTGAACACTGAAGCTTTCTTT. This chain connects TRBV19 to TRBJ1-1; D gene uncertain. The CDR3 is 14 residues long. Germline CDR1 and CDR2: LNHDA and SQIVND (reference sequence). V dropped 3 bases and J dropped 0 bases, with 8 bases sitting between them.

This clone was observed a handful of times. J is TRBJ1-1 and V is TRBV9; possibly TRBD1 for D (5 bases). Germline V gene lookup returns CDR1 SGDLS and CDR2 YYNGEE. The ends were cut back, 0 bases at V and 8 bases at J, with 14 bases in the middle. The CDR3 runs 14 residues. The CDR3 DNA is TGTGCCAGCAGCGTAGGAAATCACGGGGGGGAAGCTTTCTTT. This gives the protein CASSVGNHGGEAFF.

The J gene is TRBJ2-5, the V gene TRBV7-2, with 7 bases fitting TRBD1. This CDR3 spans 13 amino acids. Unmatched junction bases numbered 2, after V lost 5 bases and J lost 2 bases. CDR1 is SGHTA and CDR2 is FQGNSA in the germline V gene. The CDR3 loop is CASSKDRQETQYF. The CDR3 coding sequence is TGTGCCAGCAGCAAGGACAGGCAAGAGACCCAGTACTTC.

The CDR3 nucleotides read TGTGCCAGCAGTCATTCCAACAGGGCAAGTGATACGCAGTATTTT. It yields the protein CASSHSNRASDTQYF. The chain combines TRBV28 with TRBJ2-3; tentatively, D is TRBD1 (6 bases). Trimming shortened V by 5 bases and J by 6 bases, and 18 bases separated the two germline ends. Germline values: CDR1 MDHEN, CDR2 SYDVKM. This CDR3 has 15 residues.